This T cell receptor beta chain came from a study of graft-versus-host responses after intestinal transplantation. For the study at large: Transplants given to recipients were multivisceral, liver-intestinal, or isolated intestinal. Anti-thymocyte globulin served as induction for all recipients, who then took tacrolimus and steroids for about 3 years.

CDR3 length: 13 residues. The V end lost 2 bases, the J end lost 2 bases, and 7 bases lay between the germline ends. Germline lookup yields CDR1 SEHNR and CDR2 FQNEAQ (reference sequence). About this clone itself: Its antigen is undetermined.

The study, taken as a whole, reports: Circulating GvH clone levels at their peak were associated with HvG declines (early post-transplant).

The protocol was immunoSEQ multiplex PCR, while the TCRdb copy is restricted to in-frame clones and leaves out a portion. This sample has under 75,000 clones; nearly 90% occur once, and the top ten carry about 4.2%. The TCR comes from a human donor who was the organ donor for an intestinal transplant. The material sequenced was unstimulated CD8+ T cells sorted from spleen or lymph node cells, taken before transplant. The chain has TRBV7-9 and TRBJ2-7, with a tentative D call TRBD1 (6 bases). CDR3 amino acids: CASSLQGPYEQYV. The CDR3 bases are TGTGCCAGCAGCTTACAGGGGCCCTACGAGCAGTACGTC.